The rows below give T cell receptor beta chains drawn from one sample of a study of T cell responses to AZD1222 COVID-19 vaccine. This table comes from immunoSEQ multiplex PCR, and its TCRdb copy is limited to in-frame clones, with some not included. In the table there are tens of thousands of clones, about 90% of which are singletons. Sequenced material: peripheral blood, taken on day 0 of MenACWY control vaccination. The origin of the receptors is an adult in good health. The CDR3 runs from the conserved cysteine through the conserved F or W. A D gene is named only where the DNA matches it firmly. A row's size may be missing; if present it is once, few, many or a size class.

clone_size	j_call	v_call	cdr3_length	d_call	cdr3_aa	cdr3_nt
NA	TRBJ1-4	TRBV6-1	15	TRBD1	CASSEGGTGTEKLFF	TGTGCCAGCAGTGAAGGAGGGACAGGGACTGAAAAACTGTTTTTT
NA	TRBJ1-1	TRBV5-1	16	NA	CASSLDGRGGNTEAFF	TGCGCCAGCAGCTTGGACGGACGAGGGGGTAACACTGAAGCTTTCTTT
NA	TRBJ2-7	TRBV10-1	15	TRBD1	CASSDTGTGAYEQYF	TGCGCCAGCAGTGACACCGGGACAGGGGCCTACGAGCAGTACTTC
NA	TRBJ2-5	TRBV28	15	TRBD2	CASSLIGPGGETQYF	TGTGCCAGCAGTCTCATAGGACCGGGGGGAGAGACCCAGTACTTC
NA	TRBJ1-1	TRBV30	13	NA	CAWSEEGDTEAFF	TGTGCCTGGAGTGAAGAGGGAGACACTGAAGCTTTCTTT
NA	TRBJ1-6	TRBV7-2	15	NA	CASSDGTGYNSPLHF	TGTGCCAGCAGCGACGGGACGGGCTATAATTCACCCCTCCACTTT
NA	TRBJ2-5	TRBV5-1	17	NA	CASSLAPEVAVRGTQYF	TGCGCCAGCAGCTTGGCCCCAGAGGTTGCGGTCCGAGGGACCCAGTACTTC
NA	TRBJ2-5	TRBV7-2	15	NA	CASSFQGGDQETQYF	TGTGCCAGCAGCTTCCAGGGGGGAGACCAAGAGACCCAGTACTTC
NA	TRBJ2-2	TRBV28	13	NA	CASSPYRAGELFF	TGTGCCAGCAGTCCGTACAGGGCCGGGGAGCTGTTTTTT
NA	TRBJ1-4	TRBV7-2	15	NA	CASRPLGEVNEKLFF	TGTGCCAGCCGCCCGCTGGGGGAGGTGAATGAAAAACTGTTTTTT
NA	TRBJ1-1	TRBV5-1	14	NA	CASSRETENTEAFF	TGCGCCAGCAGCCGGGAGACTGAGAACACTGAAGCTTTCTTT
NA	TRBJ2-5	TRBV10-3	13	TRBD1	CAIKGTEQETQYF	TGTGCCATCAAGGGGACAGAACAAGAGACCCAGTACTTC
NA	TRBJ1-1	TRBV5-1	13	NA	CASSLGASYEAFF	TGCGCCAGCAGCTTGGGGGCCAGTTATGAAGCTTTCTTT
once	TRBJ2-3	TRBV2	13	NA	CASSPGDGDTQYF	TGTGCCAGCAGTCCGGGGGATGGAGATACGCAGTATTTT
few	TRBJ2-5	TRBV5-6	13	NA	CASSLGLKETQYF	TGTGCCAGCAGCCTCGGGCTGAAAGAGACCCAGTACTTC
NA	TRBJ2-5	TRBV3-1/TRBV3-2	14	NA	CASSQWTAQETQYF	TGTGCCAGCAGCCAATGGACAGCCCAAGAGACCCAGTACTTC
NA	TRBJ1-1	TRBV6-5	15	NA	CASSYSRQGSTEAFF	TGTGCCAGCAGTTACTCTCGGCAGGGGAGTACTGAAGCTTTCTTT
NA	TRBJ2-3	TRBV5-1	16	NA	CASSLAAGRSTDTQYF	TGCGCCAGCAGCTTGGCGGCAGGGCGGAGCACAGATACGCAGTATTTT
NA	TRBJ2-6	TRBV19	17	NA	CASKLAGHRSGANVLTF	TGTGCCAGTAAACTGGCAGGGCACCGCTCTGGGGCCAACGTCCTGACTTTC
once	TRBJ2-7	TRBV4-1	15	NA	CASSQGFDFSYEQYF	TGCGCCAGCAGCCAAGGGTTCGACTTCTCCTACGAGCAGTACTTC
NA	TRBJ2-3	TRBV5-1	13	TRBD2	CASSSGGADTQYF	TGCGCCAGCAGCAGCGGGGGTGCGGATACGCAGTATTTT
NA	TRBJ2-2	TRBV6-5	12	NA	CASGSNTGELFF	TGTGCCAGCGGGAGTAACACCGGGGAGCTGTTTTTT
NA	TRBJ2-7	TRBV7-9	12	NA	CASSFPRDRRYF	TGTGCCAGCAGCTTTCCCAGGGACCGCCGGTACTTC
NA	TRBJ2-1	TRBV3-1/TRBV3-2	16	TRBD1	CASSHRGRRVGDEQFF	TGTGCCAGCAGCCACAGGGGGCGCCGGGTGGGCGATGAGCAGTTCTTC
NA	TRBJ2-3	TRBV3-1/TRBV3-2	17	TRBD2	CASSQPGRWEPFDTQYF	TGTGCCAGCAGCCAACCCGGGAGGTGGGAACCTTTTGATACGCAGTATTTT
NA	TRBJ2-7	TRBV5-1	13	NA	CASSLVEGYEQYF	TGCGCCAGCAGCTTGGTGGAGGGCTACGAGCAGTACTTC
NA	TRBJ2-7	TRBV6-5	13	NA	CASNKGDRYEQYF	TGTGCCAGCAATAAGGGGGACCGCTACGAGCAGTACTTC
NA	TRBJ2-2	TRBV18	13	NA	CASSPRGAGELFF	TGTGCCAGCTCACCACGGGGGGCCGGGGAGCTGTTTTTT
NA	TRBJ2-1	TRBV9	14	NA	CASSVATSGGEQFF	TGTGCCAGCAGCGTAGCGACCAGTGGCGGTGAGCAGTTCTTC
NA	TRBJ1-1	TRBV5-1	14	TRBD1	CASSVQGAGTEAFF	TGCGCCAGCAGCGTACAGGGGGCCGGGACTGAAGCTTTCTTT
NA	TRBJ1-6	TRBV21-1	15	NA	CASSKGGSLSSPLHF	TGTGCCAGCAGCAAAGGAGGCAGTCTATCATCACCCCTCCACTTT
NA	TRBJ2-1	TRBV18	14	TRBD1	CASSPPTGANEQFF	TGTGCCAGCTCACCACCGACAGGGGCCAATGAGCAGTTCTTC
NA	TRBJ2-2	TRBV4-2	18	NA	CASSREEEGTGNTGELFF	TGTGCCAGCAGCCGCGAAGAGGAAGGGACGGGGAACACCGGGGAGCTGTTTTTT
NA	TRBJ2-3	TRBV11-2	17	NA	CASSFSGFSRDTDTQYF	TGTGCCAGCAGCTTTTCGGGGTTTTCGAGGGACACAGATACGCAGTATTTT
NA	TRBJ2-7	TRBV19	15	TRBD2	CASTTSAGANYEQYF	TGTGCCAGTACCACCTCAGCGGGGGCAAACTACGAGCAGTACTTC
NA	TRBJ2-1	TRBV10-1	17	TRBD2	CASSESGLAGGRNEQFF	TGCGCCAGCAGTGAGTCGGGACTAGCGGGGGGGCGTAATGAGCAGTTCTTC
NA	TRBJ2-7	TRBV5-6	15	NA	CASSLAQGYSYEQYF	TGTGCCAGCAGCTTGGCTCAGGGTTACTCCTACGAGCAGTACTTC
NA	TRBJ1-2	TRBV28	12	NA	CASRVVGYGYTF	TGTGCCAGCAGGGTGGTGGGGTATGGCTACACCTTC
NA	TRBJ2-3	TRBV11-3	9	NA	CASTPTQYF	TGTGCCAGCACCCCTACGCAGTATTTT
NA	TRBJ1-4	TRBV11-2	15	NA	CASSLMGVGNEKLFF	TGTGCCAGCAGCTTAATGGGGGTGGGGAATGAAAAACTGTTTTTT
NA	TRBJ2-1	TRBV11-1	13	NA	CASSFPQANEQFF	TGTGCCAGCAGCTTTCCCCAGGCTAACGAGCAGTTCTTC
NA	TRBJ1-5	TRBV21-1	15	NA	CASSKASSSDQPQHF	TGTGCCAGCAGCAAAGCGTCCAGCTCAGATCAGCCCCAGCATTTT
NA	TRBJ2-7	TRBV11-1	14	NA	CASSLDGFPYEQYF	TGTGCCAGCAGCTTAGACGGGTTCCCCTACGAGCAGTACTTC
NA	TRBJ2-3	TRBV11-2	17	NA	CASSLDLGSPSTDTQYF	TGTGCCAGCAGCTTAGATCTCGGCTCCCCTAGCACAGATACGCAGTATTTT
NA	TRBJ1-6	TRBV25-1	15	NA	CASSALTGANSPLHF	TGTGCCAGCAGTGCCCTTACTGGCGCAAATTCACCCCTCCACTTT
NA	TRBJ1-6	TRBV4-2	14	TRBD1	CASGRDRVQSPLHF	TGTGCCAGCGGCCGGGACAGGGTTCAATCACCCCTCCACTTT
NA	TRBJ2-7	TRBV27	11	NA	CASSFQGGWYF	TGTGCCAGCAGTTTCCAGGGCGGTTGGTACTTC
NA	TRBJ1-2	TRBV28	15	TRBD1	CASRTGTGAYYGYTF	TGTGCCAGCAGAACCGGGACAGGGGCTTACTATGGCTACACCTTC
NA	TRBJ1-4	TRBV2	11	NA	CASSEDRKLFF	TGTGCCAGCAGTGAAGACAGGAAACTGTTTTTT
NA	TRBJ1-5	TRBV24-1	14	NA	CATSDSGGNQPQHF	TGTGCCACCAGTGATTCAGGGGGCAATCAGCCCCAGCATTTT
NA	TRBJ2-1	TRBV29-1	17	TRBD2	CSVEEIKRGLSYNEQFF	TGCAGCGTTGAAGAAATCAAGCGGGGACTCTCCTACAATGAGCAGTTCTTC